The 20 T cell receptor beta chains reported below all come from one sample, sequenced in a study of T cell responses to AZD1222 COVID-19 vaccine. Assay used: immunoSEQ multiplex PCR; TCRdb lists only in-frame clones, some missing. Of roughly 120,000 clones in the sample, over 80% were seen once. The sample here was peripheral blood, taken 28 days after the second AZD1222 dose. These receptors were obtained from an adult who received the AZD1222 COVID-19 vaccine.

This chain links TRBV11-2 with TRBJ1-2, with 7 bases lining up with TRBD1. Trimming at V came to 6 bases and at J to 1 base, leaving 5 bases not matched to a gene. Germline CDR1 and CDR2: SGHAT and FQNNGV. CDR3 length equals 14 residues. CDR3 region: CASSPGQRNYGYTF. The CDR3 nucleotides read TGTGCCAGCAGTCCGGGACAGCGTAACTATGGCTACACCTTC.

The gene calls are TRBV6-5 and TRBJ1-2; D gene uncertain. Trimming stripped 2 bases from V and 5 bases from J, with 15 bases between. Germline CDR1 MNHEY, CDR2 SVGAGI. The CDR3 length is 15 residues. The CDR3 bases are TGTGCCAGCAGTTACCGATCCGGGAGGATATATGGCTACACCTTC. Protein sequence: CASSYRSGRIYGYTF.

The CDR3 DNA reads TGTGCCAGCAGTGGGACAGGGGGTTTGCAGCCCCAGCATTTT. The encoded protein is CASSGTGGLQPQHF. The chain joins TRBV2 to TRBJ1-5, with 10 bases aligning to TRBD1. CDR1 is SNHLY, CDR2 FYNNEI, per germline. The CDR3 length is 14 residues. The J segment lost 7 bases and the V segment lost 4 bases, leaving 4 bases of the junction unmatched.

This clone occurred once. This chain links TRBV5-4 with TRBJ2-1; the D call may be TRBD1 or TRBD2 (5 bases each). The CDR3 totals 15 residues. The V end lost 4 bases, the J end lost 4 bases, and 15 bases lay between the germline ends. The germline CDR1 and CDR2 sequences are SGHNT and YYREEE (reference sequence). The CDR3 region has the DNA TGTGCCAGCAGCCAGGTGGGGGACCCGTACAATGAGCAGTTCTTC. It yields the protein CASSQVGDPYNEQFF.

The chain links TRBV7-8 to TRBJ2-3, with D perhaps TRBD2 (5 bases). Germline assignment: CDR1 SGHVS and CDR2 FQNEAQ. V dropped 4 bases and J dropped 4 bases, with 9 bases sitting between them. This CDR3 has 13 amino acids. The CDR3 DNA is TGTGCCAGCAGCTCCCCGAGGGCAGATACGCAGTATTTT. Its translation is CASSSPRADTQYF.

This sequence joins TRBV15 and TRBJ2-3; 7 bases agree with TRBD1. J gave up 7 bases and V 0 bases, and 4 bases lay outside the gene matches. The germline gives CDR1 LNHNV, CDR2 YYDKDF (reference sequence). The CDR3 spans 14 residues. The CDR3 spells CATSRDYRGNTQYF. The CDR3 coding sequence is TGTGCCACCAGCAGAGATTACAGGGGAAATACGCAGTATTTT.

The chain recombines TRBV6-5 with TRBJ1-6, with D hard to call. The germline V gene encodes CDR1 MNHEY and CDR2 SVGAGI. The CDR3 has 15 amino acids. Between the trimmed V and J ends, which lost 6 bases and 8 bases, there was a span of 17 bases. The CDR3 sequence: CASSAYLGSDSPLHF. The DNA for the CDR3 is TGTGCCAGCAGCGCCTATTTAGGCTCTGATTCACCCCTCCACTTT.

The chain combines TRBV3-1 (or the pseudogene TRBV3-2) with TRBJ1-5; the D is unclear. The CDR3 runs 12 residues. V was clipped by 4 bases and J by 6 bases, with 7 bases between them. In germline, CDR1 is LGHDT, CDR2 YNNKEL (reference sequence). The chain's CDR3 is CASSLGGQPQHF. CDR3 in DNA: TGTGCCAGCAGCCTAGGAGGTCAGCCCCAGCATTTT.

The chain couples TRBV18 to TRBJ1-5; 8 positions agree with TRBD1. V lost 6 bases and J lost 5; bases outside the gene matches: 3. The CDR3 runs to 13 residues. Germline CDR1 is KGHSH and CDR2 is LQKENI. The CDR3 coding sequence is TGTGCCAGCTCGACAGGGGAGGATCAGCCCCAGCATTTT. Its translation is CASSTGEDQPQHF.

The sample holds one count of this clone. The chain links TRBV7-2 to TRBJ1-6, with a possible D match to TRBD1 (5 bases). Per the germline V gene, CDR1 is SGHTA and CDR2 is FQGNSA. V shed 5 bases and J shed 9 bases, with 14 bases lying between them. This CDR3 region has 14 residues. CDR3 nucleotide sequence: TGTGCCAGCAGCGAGGACACCCCTCCTTCACCCCTCCACTTT. This encodes CASSEDTPPSPLHF.

The V gene is TRBV18, the J gene TRBJ2-1; no firm D call. Looked up from germline, CDR1 is KGHSH and CDR2 is LQKENI. Trimming shortened V by 2 bases and J by 8 bases, and 16 bases separated the two germline ends. The CDR3 has 15 residues. The CDR3 protein is CASSPNPLQHDEQFF. CDR3 DNA: TGTGCCAGCTCACCAAACCCCTTACAACACGATGAGCAGTTCTTC.

The genes are TRBV19 and TRBJ1-6; D gene unclear. V was trimmed by 1 base and J by 10 bases, leaving 8 bases between them. Germline CDR1 reads LNHDA; CDR2 reads SQIVND (reference sequence). This CDR3 has 13 amino acids. The CDR3 sequence is CASSIGLQSPLHF. In DNA form, the CDR3 reads TGTGCCAGTAGTATAGGCCTCCAATCACCCCTCCACTTT.

The sample holds a few counts of this clone. V gene TRBV23-1 combines with J gene TRBJ2-2, with TRBD1 matching over 8 bases. TRBV23-1 is noted as an ORF with a role that remains uncertain. Trimming at V came to 5 bases and at J to 5 bases, leaving 13 bases not matched to a gene. The length of the CDR3 is 17 residues. The CDR3 here is CASSSPLGQGKTGELFF. In DNA, the CDR3 is TGCGCCAGCAGTAGTCCCCTAGGACAGGGTAAGACCGGGGAGCTGTTTTTT.

This chain joins TRBV3-1 (or the pseudogene TRBV3-2) and TRBJ1-6; 11 nucleotides align to TRBD1. V dropped 1 base and J dropped 5; count of bases not matched to a gene: 1. This CDR3 has 16 residues. The germline gives CDR1 LGHDT, CDR2 YNNKEL (reference sequence). The CDR3 DNA reads as TGTGCCAGCAGCCAAGGGGACAGGGGGGATAATTCACCCCTCCACTTT. Translation: CASSQGDRGDNSPLHF.

The chain couples TRBV7-9 to TRBJ1-5; 8 bases are a match to TRBD1. This CDR3 region has 14 residues. J gave up 5 bases and V 1 base, and 1 base lay outside the gene matches. CDR1 is SEHNR and CDR2 is FQNEAQ in the germline V gene (reference sequence). The CDR3 region has the DNA TGTGCCAGCAGCTTAGACAGGGGGGATCAGCCCCAGCATTTT. Its protein is CASSLDRGDQPQHF.

This chain connects TRBV5-1 to TRBJ1-2; 7 bases map to TRBD1. Germline V lookup: CDR1 SGHRS, CDR2 YFSETQ. The CDR3 contains 15 residues. J was trimmed by 5 bases and V by 0 bases; bases with no gene match: 7. For the CDR3, the DNA is TGCGCCAGCAGCTTGGAACCAGGGGGGCAATATGGCTACACCTTC. It encodes CASSLEPGGQYGYTF.

The sample holds one count of this clone. This chain joins TRBV21-1 and TRBJ2-5; the table's D call, TRBD1, was not checked against the DNA. TRBV21-1 is labeled a pseudogene. This CDR3 has 17 amino acids. This CDR3 is CASSKVTRYRVQETQYF. The CDR3 DNA reads TGTGCCAGCAGCAAAGTTACTCGTTACAGGGTTCAAGAGACCCAGTACTTC.

V gene TRBV2 combines with J gene TRBJ1-1, with D possibly TRBD1 on 5 matching bases. V lost 7 bases, J lost 0 bases, and 21 bases lay in between. Germline CDR1 and CDR2: SNHLY and FYNNEI. The CDR3 is 17 residues long. CDR3 bases: TGTGCCAGCACCCTGTCGACGACGGGGGTGTTGAACACTGAAGCTTTCTTT. Its protein product is CASTLSTTGVLNTEAFF.

The chain couples TRBV18 to TRBJ2-1, with TRBD2 matching over 14 bases. Germline lookup yields CDR1 KGHSH and CDR2 LQKENI. This CDR3 has 15 residues. V trimming: 6 bases; J trimming: 7 bases; junction bases outside the gene matches: 5. CDR3 in DNA: TGTGCCAGCTCCTTGGGACTAGCGGGAGAGAATGAGCAGTTCTTC. Translating gives CASSLGLAGENEQFF. The complete variable domain, with remaining parts taken from reference TRBV18 and TRBJ2-1, reads NAGVMQNPRHLVRRRGQEARLRCSPMKGHSHVYWYRQLPEEGLKFMVYLQKENIIDESGMPKERFSAEFPKEGPSILRIQQVVRGDSAAYFCASSLGLAGENEQFFGPGTRLTVL.

The chain links TRBV28 to TRBJ2-7, with TRBD1 identical over 11 bases. The CDR3 extends over 13 amino acids. The V gene end was trimmed by 8 bases and the J gene end by 3 bases; junction bases not matched to a gene: 3. Per germline, CDR1 MDHEN and CDR2 SYDVKM. The CDR3: CASGTGGFYEQYF. Here the CDR3 DNA reads TGTGCCAGCGGGACAGGGGGATTCTACGAGCAGTACTTC.